The T cell receptor (beta chain) described here comes from a study of beta chain features in type 1 diabetes. As for the study in general: Patients and healthy donors were similar in age, gender and cell yields. Study conclusions and caveats: Patients showed naive, central memory and Treg TCRB repertoires that appeared more similar than those of healthy donors.

Via CD45RO/CCR7/CD25/CD127/CD95/CD27, cells of the CD4+ naive, central memory, regulatory and stem cell-like memory subsets were sorted. Sort purity for all populations was recorded as exceeding 98%. Turning to this clone: Its target is not known.

All of the isolated RNA was reverse transcribed, so expressed TCRB transcripts were sequenced. Here immunoSEQ multiplex PCR was the method, and the copy in TCRdb shows in-frame clones only, minus some. The sample gives over 700,000 clones, about a sixth of which show up once; 0.02% to 0.025% is in the top ten. Germline V gene lookup returns CDR1 SNHLY and CDR2 FYNNEI. This CDR3 is 17 amino acids long. The sample comprised naive CD4+ T cells from blood. This clonotype originated in a woman in her late teens or twenties in good health. The chain is built from TRBV2 and TRBJ2-5; the D gene could be TRBD1 or TRBD2 (5 bases each). The end of the DNA fits TRBJ2-7 better, so the J call may be wrong. The CDR3 sequence is CASANGPGVSKGYEQYF. DNA for the CDR3: TGTGCCAGCGCGAACGGGCCCGGGGTGTCGAAGGGGTACGAGCAGTACTTC.